This T cell receptor (beta chain) came from a study of PD-1 blockade in classical Hodgkin lymphoma. General study points: The diversity seen at baseline in complete responders resembled that of newly diagnosed patients. Reports indicated that newly diagnosed patients had lower baseline TCR diversity than healthy donors did.

As regards this clone: Its specificity is not known.

Relapse after autologous stem cell transplantation occurred in every patient, and brentuximab vedotin exposure varied. TCRdb keeps only in-frame clones here, not all; method: immunoSEQ multiplex PCR. Among fewer than 30,000 clones listed, roughly 80% were seen once. The germline V and J ends were trimmed by 6 bases and 2 bases, with 14 bases remaining between them. The germline CDR1 and CDR2 sequences are SGHNT and YENEEA. The CDR3 totals 15 residues. The sequence was obtained from a human donor with classical Hodgkin lymphoma. This specimen was peripheral blood mononuclear cells (PBMCs), taken before the second cycle of nivolumab. V and J are TRBV11-3 and TRBJ2-1; D assignment may be TRBD1 or TRBD2 (6 bases each). CDR3 coding DNA: TGTGCCAGCAGTCAAGGGGGGTTCACCTACAATGAGCAGTTCTTC. Protein sequence: CASSQGGFTYNEQFF.